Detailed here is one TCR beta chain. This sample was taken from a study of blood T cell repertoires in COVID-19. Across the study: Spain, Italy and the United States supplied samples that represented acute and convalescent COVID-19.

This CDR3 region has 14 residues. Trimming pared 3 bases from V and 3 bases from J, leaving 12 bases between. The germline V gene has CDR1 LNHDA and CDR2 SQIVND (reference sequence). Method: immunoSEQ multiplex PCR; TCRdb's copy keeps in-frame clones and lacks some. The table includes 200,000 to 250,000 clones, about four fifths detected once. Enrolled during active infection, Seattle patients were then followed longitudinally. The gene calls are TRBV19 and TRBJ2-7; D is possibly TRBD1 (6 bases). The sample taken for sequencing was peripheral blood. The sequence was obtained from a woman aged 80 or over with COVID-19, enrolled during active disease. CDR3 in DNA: TGTGCCAGTAGTATTGCAGGGGTAGGCTACGAGCAGTACTTC. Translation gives CASSIAGVGYEQYF.